These 9 T cell receptor beta chains came from one sample sequenced in a study of cytomegalovirus exposure and HLA in healthy donors. The method was immunoSEQ multiplex PCR; TCRdb's version includes in-frame clones alone and lacks a portion of them. The sample has around 160,000 clones, about 90% seen once; the top ten hold about 3%. The sample consisted of PBMCs. The receptors derive from a woman younger than 30 in good health and CMV-seropositive.

This clone was recorded only once. The chain recombines TRBV21-1 with TRBJ2-1; the table calls TRBD2, which could not be checked here. TRBV21-1 is deemed a pseudogene. CDR3 length: 15 amino acids. The CDR3 region has the DNA TGTGCCAGCAGCAAAAACCGCCCGAGGGACAATGAGCAGTTCTTC. Its protein product is CASSKNRPRDNEQFF.

V usage is TRBV7-7 and J usage is TRBJ2-5, with TRBD2 matching 9 bases. Trimming removed 7 bases from V and 0 bases from J; junction bases left unmatched: 24. Germline CDR1 and CDR2: SSHAT and FNYEAQ (reference sequence). The CDR3 contains 21 residues. The CDR3 region has the DNA TGTGCCAGCATTGGAGGTGCGGGAGGGTCCTTCGGGGATCAGTACCAAGAGACCCAGTACTTC. Translated: CASIGGAGGSFGDQYQETQYF.

This chain connects TRBV5-1 to TRBJ2-3; 15 nucleotides align to TRBD2. Germline loops: CDR1 SGHRS, CDR2 YFSETQ. V was pared by 6 bases and J by 4 bases, with 3 bases of the junction left unmatched. The CDR3 covers 15 residues. The chain's CDR3 is CASIGTSGGPDTQYF. CDR3 sequence (DNA): TGCGCCAGCATCGGGACTAGCGGGGGGCCAGATACGCAGTATTTT. Combining the CDR3 with reference TRBV5-1 and TRBJ2-3 gives the whole variable domain KAGVTQTPRYLIKTRGQQVTLSCSPISGHRSVSWYQQTPGQGLQFLFEYFSETQRNKGNFPGRFSGRQFSNSRSEMNVSTLELGDSALYLCASIGTSGGPDTQYFGPGTRLTVL.

The J gene is TRBJ2-4, the V gene TRBV2, with 8 nucleotides matching TRBD1. The CDR3 runs 16 residues. The trim removed 4 bases at V and 6 bases at J, leaving 11 bases unmatched. Germline V CDR1 and CDR2: SNHLY, FYNNEI. The DNA for the CDR3 is TGTGCCAGCAGTGCCTCCCGACGGGACAGGTCAAACATTCAGTACTTC. It translates to CASSASRRDRSNIQYF. The whole variable domain, filled in from reference TRBV2 and TRBJ2-4, reads EPEVTQTPSHQVTQMGQEVILRCVPISNHLYFYWYRQILGQKVEFLVSFYNNEISEKSEIFDDQFSVERPDGSNFTLKIRSTKLEDSAMYFCASSASRRDRSNIQYFGAGTRLSVL.

The genes are TRBV29-1 and TRBJ2-1; 8 bases match TRBD2. Germline CDR1 and CDR2: SQVTM and ANQGSEA. V was pared by 3 bases and J by 4 bases, with 2 bases of the junction left unmatched. This CDR3 is built from 13 residues. The CDR3 sequence: CSVDRGRYNEQFF. As DNA, the CDR3 is TGCAGCGTTGATCGCGGGAGGTACAATGAGCAGTTCTTC.

CDR3 sequence reads: CASVVGGANQPQHF. The CDR3 nucleotides are TGTGCCAGTGTGGTCGGGGGAGCCAATCAGCCCCAGCATTTT. The V and J genes are TRBV19 and TRBJ1-5; possible D gene TRBD1, 5 bases. There are 14 residues in the CDR3. V gave up 8 bases and J gave up 3 bases, with 14 bases separating them. CDR1 and CDR2 from the germline V gene are LNHDA and SQIVND (reference sequence).

The gene calls are TRBV7-8 and TRBJ2-7; TRBD2 matches at 8 bases. CDR3 length: 18 amino acids. Germline V CDR1 and CDR2: SGHVS, FQNEAQ. With V trimmed by 1 base and J by 2 bases, 13 bases remained unmatched. The DNA for the CDR3 is TGTGCCAGCAGCTTAGTTACAGGTCGGGAGGGGCCAACCTACGAGCAGTACTTC. It specifies CASSLVTGREGPTYEQYF.

This clone has only one observation. The DNA of the CDR3 is TGTGCCAGCAGTGAACAGGGGTCCTACACCGGGGAGCTGTTTTTT. Translation gives CASSEQGSYTGELFF. This chain links TRBV2 with TRBJ2-2, with TRBD1 as a possible D gene (6 bases). Trimming stripped 2 bases from V and 3 bases from J, with 10 bases between. The CDR3 length is 15 residues. Germline CDR1 and CDR2: SNHLY and FYNNEI. Complete variable domain (other parts from reference TRBV2 and TRBJ2-2): EPEVTQTPSHQVTQMGQEVILRCVPISNHLYFYWYRQILGQKVEFLVSFYNNEISEKSEIFDDQFSVERPDGSNFTLKIRSTKLEDSAMYFCASSEQGSYTGELFFGEGSRLTVL.

This chain connects TRBV18 to TRBJ2-3; D is unclear. The CDR3 contains 15 residues. CDR1 is KGHSH and CDR2 is LQKENI in the germline V gene. The ends were cut back, 2 bases at V and 0 bases at J, with 9 bases in the middle. The CDR3 spells CASSPTTPSTDTQYF. The CDR3, as DNA: TGTGCCAGCTCACCAACGACACCTAGCACAGATACGCAGTATTTT.